This is a list of T cell receptor beta chains from one sample in a study of T cells after yellow fever vaccination. From the 5' RACE reads, TCRdb called clonotypes with MiXCR, one entry per CDR3 protein. The sample consists of under 55,000 distinct CDR3 sequences, more than 6.5% of them appearing once. Sequenced material: CD8+ T cells not binding an NS4B(214-222) dextramer, sorted from PBMCs, taken roughly seven weeks after the first yellow fever vaccination. These receptors originate from a man aged 18 to 29 who received the YFV17D yellow fever vaccine. Each CDR3 is given with its conserved first and last residue. A D gene is named only where the DNA matches it firmly. The size entry is marked missing in some rows and otherwise reads once, few, many or a size class.

d_gene,v_gene,abundance,j_gene,CDR3aa,CDR3nt
NA,TRBV4-3,many,TRBJ2-1,CASSQDLTYNEQFF,TGCGCCAGCAGCCAAGACCTTACCTACAATGAGCAGTTCTTC
NA,TRBV30,many,TRBJ1-2,CAWRPFMNYGYTF,TGTGCCTGGAGGCCTTTTATGAACTATGGCTACACCTTC
NA,TRBV11-3,few,TRBJ2-4,CASSSRHDLAKNIQYF,TGTGCCAGCAGCTCCCGTCACGATTTAGCCAAAAACATTCAGTACTTC
TRBD2,TRBV5-1,few,TRBJ2-1,CASSLAGWTSGGNEQFF,TGCGCCAGCAGCTTGGCCGGCTGGACTAGCGGGGGCAATGAGCAGTTCTTC
TRBD2,TRBV6-5,few,TRBJ2-2,CASSWGGNTGELFF,TGTGCCAGCAGTTGGGGGGGAAACACCGGGGAGCTGTTTTTT
NA,TRBV14,NA,TRBJ2-3,CASSFWVSDTQYF,TGTGCCAGCAGCTTTTGGGTTTCAGATACGCAGTATTTT
NA,TRBV20-1,many,TRBJ2-1,CSAPIAGAFYNEQFF,TGCAGTGCTCCCATCGCGGGGGCGTTCTACAATGAGCAGTTCTTC
TRBD2,TRBV12-3/TRBV12-4,NA,TRBJ2-5,CASSSLAGNQETQYF,TGTGCCAGCAGTTCTCTAGCGGGGAATCAAGAGACCCAGTACTTC
NA,TRBV19,many,TRBJ2-1,CASSMVGYNEQFF,TGTGCCAGTAGTATGGTGGGGTACAATGAGCAGTTCTTC
TRBD1,TRBV6-2/TRBV6-3,many,TRBJ2-1,CASSSGGNEQFF,TGTGCCAGCAGTTCAGGGGGCAATGAGCAGTTCTTC
NA,TRBV4-1,few,TRBJ2-5,CASSQDRKGKANQETQYF,TGCGCCAGCAGCCAAGACAGAAAGGGGAAAGCCAACCAAGAGACCCAGTACTTC
TRBD2,TRBV5-1,many,TRBJ2-1,CASSLRLAGGYNEQFF,TGCGCCAGCAGCTTACGACTAGCGGGGGGTTACAATGAGCAGTTCTTC
NA,TRBV12-3/TRBV12-4,many,TRBJ2-1,CASKATASSYNEQFF,TGTGCCAGCAAAGCGACAGCTAGCTCCTACAATGAGCAGTTCTTC
TRBD1,TRBV19,NA,TRBJ2-5,CASSIWTGTYQETQYF,TGTGCCAGTAGTATCTGGACAGGGACGTACCAAGAGACCCAGTACTTC
NA,TRBV7-3,NA,TRBJ1-1,CASSLNGGTEAFF,TGTGCCAGCAGCTTAAACGGAGGGACTGAAGCTTTCTTT
NA,TRBV9,NA,TRBJ2-3,CASTSFGGLSTDTQYF,TGTGCCAGCACCTCCTTCGGGGGCTTATCCACAGATACGCAGTATTTT
NA,TRBV12-5,NA,TRBJ1-3,CASGLVLAGGFSGNTIYF,TGTGCTAGTGGTTTGGTACTCGCCGGGGGGTTCTCTGGAAACACCATATATTTT
NA,TRBV20-1,NA,TRBJ2-5,CSAGTYQETQYF,TGCAGTGCCGGGACCTACCAAGAGACCCAGTACTTC
TRBD1,TRBV20-1,many,TRBJ2-3,CSAKGQGDADTQYF,TGCAGTGCTAAGGGACAGGGAGATGCAGATACGCAGTATTTT
TRBD1,TRBV12-3/TRBV12-4,few,TRBJ2-3,CASTPRGQVDTDTQYF,TGTGCCAGCACCCCGCGGGGACAGGTTGACACAGATACGCAGTATTTT
NA,TRBV12-3/TRBV12-4,few,TRBJ2-2,CASGRRGTGELFF,TGTGCCAGCGGCCGACGGGGAACCGGGGAGCTGTTTTTT
NA,TRBV29-1,many,TRBJ2-7,CSVELQGSSYEQYF,TGCAGCGTTGAACTACAGGGTAGCTCCTACGAGCAGTACTTC
NA,TRBV9,few,TRBJ2-2,CASSVEGENTGELFF,TGTGCCAGCAGCGTAGAAGGAGAGAACACCGGGGAGCTGTTTTTT
NA,TRBV5-1,NA,TRBJ2-1,CASRDGRDEQFF,TGCGCCAGCAGGGACGGGCGGGATGAGCAGTTCTTC
NA,TRBV20-1,few,TRBJ1-3,CCANGPRGGTSGNTIYF,TGCTGTGCTAATGGACCCCGCGGGGGTACTTCTGGAAACACCATATATTTT
TRBD2,TRBV11-2,many,TRBJ2-5,CASTLAGRGETQYF,TGTGCCAGCACCCTAGCGGGGAGGGGAGAGACCCAGTACTTC
TRBD1,TRBV6-5,few,TRBJ1-1,CASIRQGEAFF,TGTGCCAGCATCCGACAGGGGGAAGCTTTCTTT
NA,TRBV12-3/TRBV12-4,many,TRBJ1-1,CASSLVVTPHSNTEAFF,TGTGCCAGCAGTTTAGTGGTGACCCCACACTCGAACACTGAAGCTTTCTTT
TRBD2,TRBV4-2,many,TRBJ2-1,CASSQLPGLAGGQSDNEQFF,TGTGCCAGCAGCCAGCTTCCGGGACTAGCGGGGGGGCAGAGTGACAATGAGCAGTTCTTC
NA,TRBV19,many,TRBJ1-2,CASKGGGYTF,TGTGCCAGTAAGGGAGGTGGCTACACCTTC
NA,TRBV4-1,many,TRBJ1-5,CASSQATVVNQPQHF,TGCGCCAGCAGCCAGGCGACAGTAGTCAATCAGCCCCAGCATTTT
NA,TRBV9,many,TRBJ1-1,CASSKWGGSRTEAFF,TGTGCCAGCAGCAAGTGGGGGGGCTCGCGCACTGAAGCTTTCTTT
NA,TRBV7-9,few,TRBJ2-2,CASSFVGTHTGELFF,TGTGCCAGCAGCTTCGTCGGGACGCACACCGGGGAGCTGTTTTTT
NA,TRBV12-3/TRBV12-4,few,TRBJ1-6,CASSLSSYNSPLHF,TGTGCCAGCAGTTTGAGCTCCTATAATTCACCCCTCCACTTT
NA,TRBV7-8,NA,TRBJ2-3,CASSLTISMYRDTQYF,TGTGCCAGCAGCTTAACTATTTCGATGTATAGAGATACGCAGTATTTT
NA,TRBV30,few,TRBJ2-7,CAWASSGGREQYF,TGTGCCTGGGCCTCATCAGGAGGGAGAGAGCAGTACTTC
TRBD1,TRBV19,few,TRBJ1-2,CASSEQTGGGYGYTF,TGTGCCAGTAGTGAACAGACAGGGGGCGGGTACGGCTACACCTTC
NA,TRBV9,many,TRBJ2-7,CASSVAPGVEQYF,TGTGCCAGCAGCGTAGCACCGGGGGTCGAGCAGTACTTC
NA,TRBV11-2,many,TRBJ2-4,CASSLVRAGSTNIQYF,TGTGCCAGCAGCTTAGTCCGGGCTGGATCAACGAACATTCAGTACTTC
NA,TRBV7-9,NA,TRBJ1-1,CASSFESGSTEAFF,TGTGCCAGCAGCTTTGAGTCGGGATCCACTGAAGCTTTCTTT
NA,TRBV20-1,many,TRBJ2-7,CSASIGGIYEQYF,TGCAGTGCTAGCATCGGGGGCATCTACGAGCAGTACTTC
NA,TRBV6-1,NA,TRBJ2-5,CASSEGAQVLGLQETQYF,TGTGCCAGCAGTGAAGGCGCCCAGGTGTTGGGTCTTCAAGAGACCCAGTACTTC
NA,TRBV19,many,TRBJ1-2,CASTTIKQGRSNYGYTF,TGTGCCAGTACCACGATTAAACAGGGACGATCTAACTATGGCTACACCTTC
NA,TRBV10-3,NA,TRBJ2-2,CAISESTPGQGALLYTGELFF,TGTGCCATCAGTGAGTCTACCCCGGGACAAGGAGCCCTTCTGTACACCGGGGAGCTGTTTTTT
TRBD2,TRBV5-6,many,TRBJ2-3,CASSRLGAGGGTDTQYF,TGTGCCAGCAGCCGCCTCGGAGCGGGGGGTGGCACAGATACGCAGTATTTT
NA,TRBV7-2,NA,TRBJ1-2,CASSPPGHYGYTF,TGTGCCAGCAGCCCCCCGGGACATTATGGCTACACCTTC
NA,TRBV4-1,few,TRBJ1-1,CASSPAGVNTEAFF,TGCGCCAGCTCTCCCGCTGGTGTGAACACTGAAGCTTTCTTT
TRBD1,TRBV5-1,many,TRBJ2-7,CASSVGTAYEQYF,TGCGCCAGCAGCGTCGGGACAGCCTACGAGCAGTACTTC
NA,TRBV6-5,few,TRBJ2-5,CASSYSIGVGETQYF,TGTGCCAGCAGTTACTCGATCGGGGTTGGAGAGACCCAGTACTTC
TRBD1,TRBV12-3/TRBV12-4,few,TRBJ2-2,CASSSRGHGTGELFF,TGTGCCAGCAGTTCCAGGGGGCACGGCACCGGGGAGCTGTTTTTT
NA,TRBV6-5,many,TRBJ2-5,CASSYGTAGETQYF,TGTGCCAGCAGTTACGGGACTGCCGGAGAGACCCAGTACTTC
TRBD2,TRBV7-6,many,TRBJ2-2,CASSGSGGAGGELFF,TGTGCCAGCAGCGGGAGCGGGGGGGCAGGCGGGGAGCTGTTTTTT
TRBD2,TRBV6-4,many,TRBJ2-1,CASSRSGGENNEQFF,TGTGCCAGCAGCCGTAGCGGGGGGGAGAACAATGAGCAGTTCTTC
TRBD2,TRBV7-8,many,TRBJ2-2,CASSSAGLAGGELFF,TGTGCCAGCAGCTCAGCAGGACTAGCGGGGGGGGAGCTGTTTTTT
NA,TRBV5-6,many,TRBJ1-5,CASSSWSFWNQPQHF,TGTGCCAGCAGCTCGTGGAGTTTTTGGAATCAGCCCCAGCATTTT
NA,TRBV7-9,NA,TRBJ2-3,CASSLVGGDTTQYF,TGTGCCAGCAGCTTAGTGGGGGGCGATACCACGCAGTATTTT